This T cell receptor beta chain was recorded in a study of blood T cell repertoires in COVID-19. In the study's own analysis: Counts of nucleated cells, estimated from reference gene primer amplification, were obtained. The method was immunoSEQ multiplex PCR; TCRdb's version includes in-frame clones alone and lacks a portion of them. V, J and clone size reflect that table, while D and trimming were determined from the DNA. The sample lists 150,000 or so clones, 75% to 85% occurring once. The length of the CDR3 is 14 residues. V lost 1 base to trimming and J lost 6 bases, with 12 bases between them. The germline CDR1 and CDR2 sequences are SEHNR and FQNEAQ (reference sequence).

This chain connects TRBV7-9 to TRBJ1-2; D is possibly TRBD1 (6 bases). The receptor was isolated from a woman aged 80 or over with active or convalescent COVID-19. The sequencing input was peripheral blood. The chain's CDR3 is CASSLVGGADGYTF. The CDR3, as DNA: TGTGCCAGCAGCTTAGTTGGGGGCGCGGATGGCTACACCTTC.